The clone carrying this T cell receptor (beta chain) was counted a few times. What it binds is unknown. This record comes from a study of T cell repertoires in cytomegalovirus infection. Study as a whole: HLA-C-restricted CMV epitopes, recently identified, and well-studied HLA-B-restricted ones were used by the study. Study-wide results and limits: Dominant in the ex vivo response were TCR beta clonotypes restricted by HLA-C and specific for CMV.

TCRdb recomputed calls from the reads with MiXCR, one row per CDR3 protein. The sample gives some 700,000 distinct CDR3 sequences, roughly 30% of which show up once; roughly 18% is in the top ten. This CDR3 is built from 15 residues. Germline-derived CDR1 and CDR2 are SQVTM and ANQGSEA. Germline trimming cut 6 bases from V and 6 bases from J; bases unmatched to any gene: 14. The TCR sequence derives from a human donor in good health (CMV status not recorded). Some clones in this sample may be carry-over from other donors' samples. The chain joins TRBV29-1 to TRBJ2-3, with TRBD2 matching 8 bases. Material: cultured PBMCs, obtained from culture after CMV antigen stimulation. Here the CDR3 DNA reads TGCAGCGTAGTCCCCTGGCGGGAGGCCCGGGATACGCAGTATTTT. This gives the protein CSVVPWREARDTQYF.